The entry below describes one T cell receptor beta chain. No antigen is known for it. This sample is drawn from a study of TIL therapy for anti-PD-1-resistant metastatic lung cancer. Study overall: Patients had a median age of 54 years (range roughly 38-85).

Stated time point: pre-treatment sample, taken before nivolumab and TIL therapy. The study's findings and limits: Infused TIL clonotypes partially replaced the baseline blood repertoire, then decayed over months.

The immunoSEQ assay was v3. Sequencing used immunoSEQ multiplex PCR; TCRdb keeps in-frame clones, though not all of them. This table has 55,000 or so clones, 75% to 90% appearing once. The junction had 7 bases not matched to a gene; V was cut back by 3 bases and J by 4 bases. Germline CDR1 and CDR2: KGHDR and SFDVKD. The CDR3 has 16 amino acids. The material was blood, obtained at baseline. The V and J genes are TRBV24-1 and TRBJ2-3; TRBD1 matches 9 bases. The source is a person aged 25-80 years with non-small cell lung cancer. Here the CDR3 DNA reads TGTGCCACCAGTGATCTGGGACAGGGAGGGGCAGATACGCAGTATTTT. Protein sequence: CATSDLGQGGADTQYF.